This TCR beta chain stems from a study of shared clonotypes between healthy human individuals. Cells designated naive CD8 were CD45RO-negative and were positively selected for CCR7, with terminally differentiated effector memory CD45RA+ cells excluded. Using about 220 ng DNA, tens of thousands of T cell genomes, the sorted-subset replicate PCRs were run. The method was immunoSEQ multiplex PCR; TCRdb's version includes in-frame clones alone and lacks a portion of them. The repertoire holds approximately 1.9 million clones, with around 93% as singletons. As for this clone: Its antigen is still unknown.

V lost 3 bases and J 0 bases, leaving 10 bases between the germline ends. Germline V gives CDR1 SGHTA, CDR2 FQGTGA. There are 15 residues in the CDR3. Study outcomes and limitations: Sorted-subset sequencing, rarefaction showed, was incomplete despite large depth.

The clonotype comes from a man younger than 30 in good health. Some clones in this sample may be carry-over from other donors' samples. Input material: naive CD8+ T cells from PBMCs. The chain carries TRBV7-3 and TRBJ2-3, with D unclear. The CDR3 DNA follows: TGTGCCAGCAGCTTGGGGTCTACTAGCACAGATACGCAGTATTTT. Its translation is CASSLGSTSTDTQYF.